The text below deals with one T cell receptor (beta chain). The antigen is unknown. This sample stems from a study of T cells in localized non-small cell lung cancer. General observations from the study: An association was observed between higher blood T cell density and longer overall survival. Sequencing covered just one tumor region, so heterogeneity cannot be ruled out. Maximal T cell clonality occurred in uninvolved adjacent lung, with tumor ranking below it.

Sequencing used immunoSEQ multiplex PCR; TCRdb keeps in-frame clones, though not all of them. The data contain about 33,000 clones, approximately 87% of them singletons. In germline, CDR1 is MGHRA, CDR2 YSYEKL. This CDR3 has 16 amino acids. V shed 4 bases, J shed 2 bases, and the junction held 2 bases outside the gene matches. The source material was peripheral blood, sampled before any cancer treatment. The rearrangement joins TRBV4-1 to TRBJ2-2; 12 nucleotides match TRBD2. This receptor was obtained from a man aged 35-75 years with stage I lung adenocarcinoma. CDR3 in DNA: TGCGCCAGCAGCCTGACTAGCGGGGGCAACACCGGGGAGCTGTTTTTT. Translation: CASSLTSGGNTGELFF.